A selection of T cell receptor beta chains follows, all from one sample in a study of OX40 agonist ivuxolimab in advanced cancers. Method: immunoSEQ multiplex PCR; TCRdb's copy keeps in-frame clones and lacks some. The repertoire holds 80,000 to 100,000 clones, with approximately 87% as singletons. Sequences were derived from CD4+ or CD8+ T cells sorted from blood, sampled in a trial of the OX40 agonist ivuxolimab. All receptors derive from an adult with an advanced solid tumor such as melanoma, head and neck, liver or kidney cancer. Both conserved end residues are part of each CDR3. D genes are given only for firm matches. Clone size is given for some rows only: seen once, a few or many times, or a class if the clone is expanded.

J: TRBJ2-3; D: TRBD2; V: TRBV6-1; size: .; CDR3: CASSDHTLAGVSNTQYF; DNA: TGTGCCAGCAGTGACCACACCCTAGCGGGAGTTTCAAATACGCAGTATTTT
J: TRBJ1-5; D: .; V: TRBV6-1; size: .; CDR3: CASRLSLNQPQHF; DNA: TGTGCCAGCAGGCTTAGCCTCAATCAGCCCCAGCATTTT
J: TRBJ1-1; D: .; V: TRBV18; size: few; CDR3: CASSPLVEDLNTEAFF; DNA: TGTGCCAGCTCACCATTGGTCGAGGATTTGAACACTGAAGCTTTCTTT
J: TRBJ1-2; D: .; V: TRBV19; size: few; CDR3: CASTDLYGYTF; DNA: TGTGCCAGTACGGACCTCTATGGCTACACCTTC
J: TRBJ2-5; D: TRBD1; V: TRBV5-1; size: .; CDR3: CASSQGTGGEETQYF; DNA: TGCGCCAGCAGCCAAGGGACAGGGGGAGAAGAGACCCAGTACTTC
J: TRBJ1-3; D: .; V: TRBV18; size: .; CDR3: CASSELKGVSRNTIYF; DNA: TGTGCCAGCTCGGAACTAAAGGGTGTTTCCCGAAACACCATATATTTT
J: TRBJ1-1; D: .; V: TRBV5-6; size: .; CDR3: CASSVQVNTEAFF; DNA: TGTGCCAGCAGCGTACAGGTGAACACTGAAGCTTTCTTT
J: TRBJ2-1; D: TRBD2; V: TRBV5-1; size: .; CDR3: CASSSGGRVGEQFF; DNA: TGCGCCAGTTCGAGTGGCGGGAGGGTTGGTGAGCAGTTCTTC
J: TRBJ2-3; D: TRBD2; V: TRBV9; size: once; CDR3: CASSITSGGIKGTDTQYF; DNA: TGTGCCAGCAGTATCACTAGCGGGGGAATTAAGGGCACAGATACGCAGTATTTT
J: TRBJ1-1; D: .; V: TRBV5-1; size: .; CDR3: CASSLGGGMNTEAFF; DNA: TGCGCCAGCAGCTTGGGCGGGGGTATGAACACTGAAGCTTTCTTT
J: TRBJ1-2; D: .; V: TRBV5-4; size: .; CDR3: CASSLAGAGGYTF; DNA: TGTGCCAGCAGCTTGGCCGGAGCCGGAGGCTACACCTTC
J: TRBJ2-5; D: .; V: TRBV29-1; size: .; CDR3: CSVTRAPEETQYF; DNA: TGCAGCGTTACAAGGGCGCCTGAAGAGACCCAGTACTTC
J: TRBJ2-5; D: TRBD2; V: TRBV6-6; size: .; CDR3: CASSPSGGVKTQYF; DNA: TGTGCCAGCAGCCCCAGCGGGGGTGTAAAGACCCAGTACTTC
J: TRBJ2-7; D: TRBD1; V: TRBV5-4; size: .; CDR3: CASSRDRVSTYEQYF; DNA: TGTGCCAGCAGCAGGGACAGGGTGAGCACCTACGAGCAGTACTTC
J: TRBJ2-3; D: TRBD2; V: TRBV18; size: .; CDR3: CASSQGTSADTQYF; DNA: TGTGCCAGCTCACAAGGGACTAGCGCAGATACGCAGTATTTT
J: TRBJ2-5; D: .; V: TRBV18; size: .; CDR3: CASSPWGTQETQYF; DNA: TGTGCCAGCTCACCCTGGGGGACCCAAGAGACCCAGTACTTC
J: TRBJ1-1; D: .; V: TRBV14; size: once; CDR3: CASSQVSGITEAFF; DNA: TGTGCCAGCAGCCAAGTGTCAGGGATCACTGAAGCTTTCTTT
J: TRBJ2-3; D: .; V: TRBV7-2; size: .; CDR3: CASSLYTDTQYF; DNA: TGTGCCAGCAGCCTATACACAGATACGCAGTATTTT
J: TRBJ1-5; D: TRBD1; V: TRBV19; size: .; CDR3: CASSIGQGNQPQHF; DNA: TGTGCCAGTAGTATTGGACAGGGTAATCAGCCCCAGCATTTT
J: TRBJ2-5; D: .; V: TRBV6-5; size: .; CDR3: CASSRGFGQETQYF; DNA: TGTGCCAGCAGTAGGGGTTTTGGGCAAGAGACCCAGTACTTC
J: TRBJ1-4; D: .; V: TRBV9; size: .; CDR3: CASSGPPVPGEKLFF; DNA: TGTGCCAGCAGCGGACCCCCCGTTCCCGGAGAAAAACTGTTTTTT
J: TRBJ1-2; D: .; V: TRBV14; size: once; CDR3: CASSQARNYGYTF; DNA: TGTGCCAGCAGCCAGGCACGGAACTATGGCTACACCTTC
J: TRBJ2-7; D: TRBD1; V: TRBV6-5; size: once; CDR3: CASRLDRGEQYF; DNA: TGTGCCAGCAGGCTCGACAGGGGCGAGCAGTACTTC
J: TRBJ2-5; D: .; V: TRBV15; size: .; CDR3: CATSRGDILETQYF; DNA: TGTGCCACCAGCAGGGGAGACATCCTTGAGACCCAGTACTTC
J: TRBJ2-5; D: .; V: TRBV2; size: .; CDR3: CASTQGGGVETQYF; DNA: TGTGCCAGCACCCAAGGGGGGGGCGTGGAGACCCAGTACTTC
J: TRBJ1-5; D: .; V: TRBV2; size: .; CDR3: CASSETGGLGGNQPQHF; DNA: TGTGCCAGCAGTGAAACGGGGGGACTCGGAGGCAATCAGCCCCAGCATTTT
J: TRBJ2-1; D: .; V: TRBV7-8; size: .; CDR3: CASSLDGLQFF; DNA: TGTGCCAGCAGCTTAGACGGCCTACAGTTCTTC
J: TRBJ1-6; D: .; V: TRBV27; size: few; CDR3: CASSLTDDSPLHF; DNA: TGTGCCAGCAGTTTAACAGATGATTCACCCCTCCACTTT
J: TRBJ1-5; D: .; V: TRBV7-2; size: .; CDR3: CASSRAGNQPQHF; DNA: TGTGCCAGCAGCCGTGCGGGGAATCAGCCCCAGCATTTT
J: TRBJ2-5; D: .; V: TRBV11-3; size: once; CDR3: CASSKDSRETQYF; DNA: TGTGCCAGCAGCAAAGACAGTCGGGAGACCCAGTACTTC
J: TRBJ1-6; D: .; V: TRBV30; size: .; CDR3: CAWSDTNNSPLHF; DNA: TGTGCCTGGAGTGATACGAATAATTCACCCCTCCACTTT
J: TRBJ2-3; D: TRBD1; V: TRBV19; size: .; CDR3: CASSMVGQGLRDTQYF; DNA: TGTGCCAGTAGTATGGTAGGACAGGGACTGAGAGATACGCAGTATTTT
J: TRBJ1-6; D: .; V: TRBV7-2; size: .; CDR3: CASSLDSSYNSPLHF; DNA: TGTGCCAGCAGCCTCGACAGCTCCTATAATTCACCCCTCCACTTT
J: TRBJ1-5; D: .; V: TRBV6-5; size: .; CDR3: CASGKTGNNQPQHF; DNA: TGTGCCAGCGGAAAAACAGGGAACAATCAGCCCCAGCATTTT
J: TRBJ2-1; D: .; V: TRBV5-4; size: .; CDR3: CASSLDWYNEQFF; DNA: TGTGCCAGCAGCTTGGACTGGTATAATGAGCAGTTCTTC
J: TRBJ2-7; D: TRBD2; V: TRBV7-2; size: .; CDR3: CASSLGAGGYEQYF; DNA: TGTGCCAGCAGCTTAGGAGCGGGGGGGTACGAGCAGTACTTC
J: TRBJ1-1; D: .; V: TRBV5-6; size: .; CDR3: CASSLAGVVRFGNTEAFF; DNA: TGTGCCAGCAGCTTGGCAGGGGTGGTAAGATTCGGGAACACTGAAGCTTTCTTT
J: TRBJ2-2; D: .; V: TRBV7-9; size: once; CDR3: CASSLEVPNTGELFF; DNA: TGTGCCAGCAGCTTAGAAGTACCGAACACCGGGGAGCTGTTTTTT
J: TRBJ2-1; D: .; V: TRBV9; size: .; CDR3: CASSVGPLGGEQFF; DNA: TGTGCCAGCAGCGTAGGACCCCTTGGGGGTGAGCAGTTCTTC
J: TRBJ1-3; D: .; V: TRBV5-6; size: .; CDR3: CASSFNGGNTIYF; DNA: TGTGCCAGCAGCTTTAATGGGGGAAACACCATATATTTT
J: TRBJ2-7; D: .; V: TRBV7-6; size: .; CDR3: CASSLGGTGYEQYF; DNA: TGTGCCAGCAGCTTAGGCGGGACGGGATACGAGCAGTACTTC
J: TRBJ2-1; D: .; V: TRBV15; size: .; CDR3: CAASRVTGNEQFF; DNA: TGTGCCGCCAGCAGAGTGACGGGCAATGAGCAGTTCTTC
J: TRBJ1-5; D: .; V: TRBV6-6; size: .; CDR3: CASSYSREVIKPQHF; DNA: TGTGCCAGCAGTTACTCGCGGGAAGTAATCAAGCCCCAGCATTTT
J: TRBJ2-1; D: TRBD2; V: TRBV11-2; size: .; CDR3: CASSSGLAGTNEQFF; DNA: TGTGCCAGCAGCTCCGGACTAGCGGGGACGAATGAGCAGTTCTTC
J: TRBJ2-2; D: .; V: TRBV11-3; size: .; CDR3: CASSSYTGELFF; DNA: TGTGCCAGCAGCTCCTACACCGGGGAGCTGTTTTTT
J: TRBJ1-1; D: .; V: TRBV2; size: .; CDR3: CASIGGNTEAFF; DNA: TGTGCCAGCATTGGAGGGAACACTGAAGCTTTCTTT
J: TRBJ2-1; D: TRBD2; V: TRBV5-4; size: .; CDR3: CASSKAGVDEQFF; DNA: TGTGCCAGCAGCAAAGCGGGAGTGGATGAGCAGTTCTTC
J: TRBJ1-1; D: TRBD1; V: TRBV5-5; size: .; CDR3: CASSILRAGTGTEAFF; DNA: TGTGCCAGCAGCATACTTCGAGCCGGGACAGGTACTGAAGCTTTCTTT
J: TRBJ2-7; D: .; V: TRBV7-6; size: .; CDR3: CASSIDYEQYF; DNA: TGTGCCAGCAGCATAGACTACGAGCAGTACTTC
J: TRBJ1-1; D: TRBD1; V: TRBV2; size: .; CDR3: CASLTYRGETEAFF; DNA: TGTGCCAGCCTTACCTACAGGGGAGAGACTGAAGCTTTCTTT
J: TRBJ1-5; D: TRBD1; V: TRBV30; size: .; CDR3: CAWSTGGGLRPQHF; DNA: TGTGCCTGGAGCACAGGGGGAGGGTTGCGGCCCCAGCATTTT
J: TRBJ1-1; D: .; V: TRBV11-3; size: few; CDR3: CASSLIGGVNTEAFF; DNA: TGTGCCAGCAGCTTAATTGGGGGGGTGAACACTGAAGCTTTCTTT